Sequencing of this T cell receptor beta chain was carried out in a study of blood T cell repertoires in COVID-19. Study information: The study drew acute and convalescent COVID-19 samples from the United States, Italy and Spain. Nucleic acid was either cDNA or gDNA, and it came from T cells, B-cell-depleted T cells, or PBMCs.

This clone was seen once. Trimming took 3 bases from V and 0 from J, leaving 15 bases between them. The CDR3 spans 16 residues. Germline V lookup: CDR1 LNHDA, CDR2 SQIVND (reference sequence). Authors' data handling: Reference gene primer amplification gave nucleated cell count estimates. The repertoire was sequenced with immunoSEQ multiplex PCR; TCRdb's copy has only in-frame clones and lacks some. V and J calls and clone size are those listed in that table; D and trimming were worked out from the DNA. The table shows approximately 280,000 clones, with 86% occurring only once. Sequencing used peripheral blood. The TCR was taken from a woman aged 25 to 39 who had recovered from COVID-19. This chain links TRBV19 with TRBJ2-7, with D possibly TRBD1 on 6 matching bases. The CDR3 spells CASSIGARGLSYEQYF. The CDR3, as DNA: TGTGCCAGTAGTATCGGGGCCAGGGGCCTCTCCTACGAGCAGTACTTC. Full variable domain (outside the CDR3, taken from reference TRBV19 and TRBJ2-7): DGGITQSPKYLFRKEGQNVTLSCEQNLNHDAMYWYRQDPGQGLRLIYYSQIVNDFQKGDIAEGYSVSREKKESFPLTVTSAQKNPTAFYLCASSIGARGLSYEQYFGPGTRLTVT.